This TCR beta chain was documented in a study of cytomegalovirus exposure and HLA in healthy donors. Study-level findings and limits: Productive rates of about 87% or about 30% were seen for most TCR beta V segments in an earlier analysis.

Comments on this clone: Its antigen is not known.

The CDR3 runs to 13 residues. V shed 6 bases and J shed 1 base, with 9 bases lying between them. The germline CDR1 and CDR2 sequences are SGHTA and FQGTGA. The PCR contained 60 Vbeta and 13 Jbeta primers. The table came from immunoSEQ multiplex PCR; TCRdb's copy has only in-frame clones and leaves some out. This table has 90,000 to 130,000 clones, under 70% appearing once. This receptor was obtained from a man aged 25-40 years in good health and CMV-seropositive. The specimen sequenced was PBMCs. The chain combines TRBV7-3 with TRBJ2-5; D unresolved. CDR3 coding DNA: TGTGCCAGCAGTTCTCTAGTCCAAGAGACCCAGTACTTC. Its translation is CASSSLVQETQYF.